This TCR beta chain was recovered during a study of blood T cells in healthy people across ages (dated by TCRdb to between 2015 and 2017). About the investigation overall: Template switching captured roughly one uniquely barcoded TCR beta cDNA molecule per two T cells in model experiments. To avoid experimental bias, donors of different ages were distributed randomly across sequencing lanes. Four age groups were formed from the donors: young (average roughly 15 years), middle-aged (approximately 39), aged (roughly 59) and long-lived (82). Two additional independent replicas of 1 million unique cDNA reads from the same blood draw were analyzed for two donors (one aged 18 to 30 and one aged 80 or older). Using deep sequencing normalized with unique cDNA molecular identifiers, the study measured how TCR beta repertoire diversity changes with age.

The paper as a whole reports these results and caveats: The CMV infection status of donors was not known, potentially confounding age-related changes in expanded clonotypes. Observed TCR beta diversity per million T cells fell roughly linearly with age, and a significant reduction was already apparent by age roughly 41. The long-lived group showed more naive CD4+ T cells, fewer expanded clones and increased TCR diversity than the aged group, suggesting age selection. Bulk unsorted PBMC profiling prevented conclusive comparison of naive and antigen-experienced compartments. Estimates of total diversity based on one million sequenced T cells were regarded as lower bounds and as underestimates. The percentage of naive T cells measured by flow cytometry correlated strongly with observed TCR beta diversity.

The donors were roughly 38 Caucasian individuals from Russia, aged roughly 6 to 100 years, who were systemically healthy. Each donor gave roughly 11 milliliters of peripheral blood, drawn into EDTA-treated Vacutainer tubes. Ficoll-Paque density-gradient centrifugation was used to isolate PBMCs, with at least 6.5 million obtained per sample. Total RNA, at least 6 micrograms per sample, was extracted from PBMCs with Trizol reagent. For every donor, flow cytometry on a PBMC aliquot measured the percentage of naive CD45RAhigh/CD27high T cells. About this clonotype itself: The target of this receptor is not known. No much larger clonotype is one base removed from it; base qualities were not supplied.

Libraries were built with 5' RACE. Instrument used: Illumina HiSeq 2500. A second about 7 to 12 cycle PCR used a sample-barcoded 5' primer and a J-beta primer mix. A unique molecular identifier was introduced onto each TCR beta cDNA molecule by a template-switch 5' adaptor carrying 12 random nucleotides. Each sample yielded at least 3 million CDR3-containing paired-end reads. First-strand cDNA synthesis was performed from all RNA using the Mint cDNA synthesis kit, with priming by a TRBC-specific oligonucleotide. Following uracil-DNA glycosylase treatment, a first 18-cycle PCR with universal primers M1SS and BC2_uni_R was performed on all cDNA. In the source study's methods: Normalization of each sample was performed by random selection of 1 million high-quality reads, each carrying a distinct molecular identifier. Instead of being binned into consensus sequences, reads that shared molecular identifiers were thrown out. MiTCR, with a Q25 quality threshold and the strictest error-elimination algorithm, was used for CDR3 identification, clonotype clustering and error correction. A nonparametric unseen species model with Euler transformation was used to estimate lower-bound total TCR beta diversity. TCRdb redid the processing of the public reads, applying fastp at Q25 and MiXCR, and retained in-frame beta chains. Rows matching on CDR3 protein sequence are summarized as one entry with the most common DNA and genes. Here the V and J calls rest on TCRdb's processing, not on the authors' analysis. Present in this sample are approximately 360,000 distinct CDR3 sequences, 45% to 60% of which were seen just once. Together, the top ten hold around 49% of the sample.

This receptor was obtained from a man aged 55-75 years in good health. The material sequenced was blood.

The nucleotides read TGTGCCAGCAGCCGAGTGGGACAGGGCTTGTACGAGCAGTACTTC. Its protein is CASSRVGQGLYEQYF. This chain is built from TRBV7-2 and TRBJ2-5; 9 central nucleotides agree with TRBD1. The closer fit of TRBJ2-7 to the DNA end suggests the J call may be wrong. Including the terminal cysteine and phenylalanine, the CDR3 comprises 15 residues. This entry keeps only the CDR3 DNA: 45 bases, framed from base 1. CDR1 and CDR2 (SGHTA, FQGNSA) derive from the germline V gene.